The clone carrying this TCR beta chain was seen a single time. The method was immunoSEQ multiplex PCR; TCRdb's version includes in-frame clones alone and lacks a portion of them. The table shows around 120,000 clones, with about 90% occurring only once. This sample was included in a study of blood T cell repertoires in COVID-19. Per germline, CDR1 WNHNN and CDR2 SYGVQD (reference sequence). V shed 3 bases and J 6 bases; nucleotides not matched to a gene: 13. This CDR3 is 17 amino acids long. Sequencing input: peripheral blood. The sequence derives from a human donor in a cohort sampled during active COVID-19. The chain combines TRBV10-1 with TRBJ2-1; 8 bases map to TRBD1. The CDR3 loop is CASSDLEGQGESNEQFF. CDR3 coding DNA: TGCGCCAGCAGTGATTTGGAAGGACAGGGAGAGTCCAATGAGCAGTTCTTC.